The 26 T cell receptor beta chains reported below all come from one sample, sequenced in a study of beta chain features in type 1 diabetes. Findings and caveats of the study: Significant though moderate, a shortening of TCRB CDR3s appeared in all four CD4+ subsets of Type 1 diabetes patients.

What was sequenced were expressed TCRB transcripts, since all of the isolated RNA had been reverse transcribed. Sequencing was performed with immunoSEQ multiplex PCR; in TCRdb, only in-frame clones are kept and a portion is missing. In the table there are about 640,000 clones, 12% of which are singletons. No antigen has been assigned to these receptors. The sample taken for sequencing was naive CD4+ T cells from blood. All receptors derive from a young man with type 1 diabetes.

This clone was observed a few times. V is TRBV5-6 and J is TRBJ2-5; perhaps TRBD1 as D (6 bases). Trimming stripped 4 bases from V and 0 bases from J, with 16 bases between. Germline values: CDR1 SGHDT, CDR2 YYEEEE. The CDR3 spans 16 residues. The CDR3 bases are TGTGCCAGCAGCCCCATACAGAGGGGGTACCAAGAGACCCAGTACTTC. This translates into CASSPIQRGYQETQYF.

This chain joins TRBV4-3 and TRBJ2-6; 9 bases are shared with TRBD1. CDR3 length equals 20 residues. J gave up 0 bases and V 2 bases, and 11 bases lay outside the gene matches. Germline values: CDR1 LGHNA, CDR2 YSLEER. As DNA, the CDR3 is TGCGCCAGCAGCCAAACGGGACAGGGCTTTCGGAGCTCTGGGGCCAACGTCCTGACTTTC. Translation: CASSQTGQGFRSSGANVLTF.

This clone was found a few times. CDR3 in amino acids: CASSRPQQETQYF. The CDR3 bases are TGTGCCAGCAGCCGTCCCCAGCAAGAGACCCAGTACTTC. The chain links TRBV5-4 to TRBJ2-5; D not certain. The germline V gene has CDR1 SGHNT and CDR2 YYREEE (reference sequence). The CDR3 length is 13 residues. V was shortened by 4 bases and J by 2 bases, with 9 bases between the two germline ends.

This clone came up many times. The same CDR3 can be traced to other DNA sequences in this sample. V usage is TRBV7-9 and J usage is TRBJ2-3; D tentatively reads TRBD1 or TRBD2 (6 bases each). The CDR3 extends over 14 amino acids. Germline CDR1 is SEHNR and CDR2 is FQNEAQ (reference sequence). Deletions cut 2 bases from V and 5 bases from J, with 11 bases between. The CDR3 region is CASSLSGAGDTQYF. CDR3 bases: TGTGCCAGCAGCTTATCGGGGGCGGGAGATACGCAGTATTTT.

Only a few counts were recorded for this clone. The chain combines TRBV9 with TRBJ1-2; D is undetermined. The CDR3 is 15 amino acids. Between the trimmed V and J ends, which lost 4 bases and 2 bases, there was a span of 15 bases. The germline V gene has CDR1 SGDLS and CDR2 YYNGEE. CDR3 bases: TGTGCCAGCAGCTCCCGAGATTCTGGGAACTATGGCTACACCTTC. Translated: CASSSRDSGNYGYTF.

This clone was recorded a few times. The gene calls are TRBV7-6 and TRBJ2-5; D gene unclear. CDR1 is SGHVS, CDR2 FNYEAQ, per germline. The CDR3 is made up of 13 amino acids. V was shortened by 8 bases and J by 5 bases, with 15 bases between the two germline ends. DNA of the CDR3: TGTGCCAGCTATACCGCTACCCTGGAGACCCAGTACTTC. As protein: CASYTATLETQYF.

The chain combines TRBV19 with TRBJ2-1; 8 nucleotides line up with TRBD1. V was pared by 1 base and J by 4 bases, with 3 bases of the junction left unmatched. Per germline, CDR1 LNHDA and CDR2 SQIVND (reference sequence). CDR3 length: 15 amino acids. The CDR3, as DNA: TGTGCCAGTAGTATAGGGGACAGGATATACAATGAGCAGTTCTTC. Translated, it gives CASSIGDRIYNEQFF. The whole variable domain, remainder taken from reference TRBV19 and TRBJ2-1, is DGGITQSPKYLFRKEGQNVTLSCEQNLNHDAMYWYRQDPGQGLRLIYYSQIVNDFQKGDIAEGYSVSREKKESFPLTVTSAQKNPTAFYLCASSIGDRIYNEQFFGPGTRLTVL.

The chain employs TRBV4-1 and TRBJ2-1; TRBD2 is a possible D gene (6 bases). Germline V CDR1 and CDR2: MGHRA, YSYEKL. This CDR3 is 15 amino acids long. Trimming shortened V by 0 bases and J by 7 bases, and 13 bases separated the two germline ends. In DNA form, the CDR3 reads TGCGCCAGCAGCCAAGATCCGGGGACTCAAAATGAGCAGTTCTTC. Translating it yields CASSQDPGTQNEQFF.

The CDR3 reads CASSQGGLAKNIQYF. The CDR3 nucleotides are TGCGCCAGCAGCCAAGGAGGATTAGCCAAAAACATTCAGTACTTC. The gene calls are TRBV4-3 and TRBJ2-4; D gene ambiguous. The CDR3 spans 15 residues. Trimming pared 1 base from V and 0 bases from J, leaving 7 bases between. Looked up from germline, CDR1 is LGHNA and CDR2 is YSLEER.

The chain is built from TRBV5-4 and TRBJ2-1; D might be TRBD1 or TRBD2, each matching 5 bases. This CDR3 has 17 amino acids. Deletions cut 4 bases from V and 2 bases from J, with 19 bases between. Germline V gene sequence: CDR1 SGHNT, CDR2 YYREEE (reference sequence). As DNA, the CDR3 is TGTGCCAGCAGCCCTCCGTATCGAGGGGCGGCCTACAATGAGCAGTTCTTC. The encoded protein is CASSPPYRGAAYNEQFF.

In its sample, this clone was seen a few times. The CDR3, as DNA: TGTGCCAGCAGCTTATGGCTCTCTGAGACCCAGTACTTC. Translating it yields CASSLWLSETQYF. V is TRBV11-2 and J is TRBJ2-5; D ambiguous. Germline CDR1 SGHAT, CDR2 FQNNGV. The ends were cut back, 2 bases at V and 5 bases at J, with 9 bases in the middle. The CDR3 contains 13 residues.

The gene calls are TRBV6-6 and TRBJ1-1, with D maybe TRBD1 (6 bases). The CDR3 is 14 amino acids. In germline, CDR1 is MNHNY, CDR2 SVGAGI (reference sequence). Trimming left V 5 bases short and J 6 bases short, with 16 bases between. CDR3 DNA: TGTGCCAGCAGTAGCCTGAACAGGGTCGCTGAAGCTTTCTTT. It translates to CASSSLNRVAEAFF.

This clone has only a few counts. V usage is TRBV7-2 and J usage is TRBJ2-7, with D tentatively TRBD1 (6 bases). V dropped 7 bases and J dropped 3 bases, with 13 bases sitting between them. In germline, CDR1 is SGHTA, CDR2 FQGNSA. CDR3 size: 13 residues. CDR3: CASTTDRYYEQYF. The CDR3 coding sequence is TGTGCCAGCACTACGGACAGATACTACGAGCAGTACTTC. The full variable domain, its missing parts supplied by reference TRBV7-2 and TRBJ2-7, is GAGVSQSPSNKVTEKGKDVELRCDPISGHTALYWYRQSLGQGLEFLIYFQGNSAPDKSGLPSDRFSAERTGGSVSTLTIQRTQQEDSAVYLCASTTDRYYEQYFGPGTRLTVT.

DNA for the CDR3: TGTGCCAGCAGCATTCGGGGCGATGAGCAGTTCTTC. Amino acid sequence: CASSIRGDEQFF. The chain couples TRBV7-3 to TRBJ2-1; either TRBD1 or TRBD2 may supply D (5 bases each). Germline V gene data show CDR1 as SGHTA and CDR2 as FQGTGA. This CDR3 spans 12 amino acids. Trimming shortened V by 5 bases and J by 8 bases, and 10 bases separated the two germline ends.

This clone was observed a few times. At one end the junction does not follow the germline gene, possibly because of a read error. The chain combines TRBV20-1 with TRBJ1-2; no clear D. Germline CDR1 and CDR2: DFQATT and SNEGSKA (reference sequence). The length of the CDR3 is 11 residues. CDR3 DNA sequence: TGCAGTGGTAGAGGGTGGGAGGGCTACACCTTC. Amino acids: CSGRGWEGYTF.

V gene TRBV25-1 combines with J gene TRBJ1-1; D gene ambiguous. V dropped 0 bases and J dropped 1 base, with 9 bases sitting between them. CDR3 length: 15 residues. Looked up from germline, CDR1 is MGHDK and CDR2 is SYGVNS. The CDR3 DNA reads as TGTGCCAGCAGTGAATATACTTGGGGGAACACTGAAGCTTTCTTT. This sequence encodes CASSEYTWGNTEAFF. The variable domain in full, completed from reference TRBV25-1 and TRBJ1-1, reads EADIYQTPRYLVIGTGKKITLECSQTMGHDKMYWYQQDPGMELHLIHYSYGVNSTEKGDLSSESTVSRIRTEHFPLTLESARPSHTSQYLCASSEYTWGNTEAFFGQGTRLTVV.

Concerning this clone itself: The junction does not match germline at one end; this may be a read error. The DNA for the CDR3 is TGTGCCAGCAGGGGTCCGGGACTCCCGAGCTTC. It translates to CASRGPGLPSF. V and J are TRBV28 and TRBJ2-7, with a possible D match to TRBD2 (6 bases). Germline V lookup: CDR1 MDHEN, CDR2 SYDVKM. The CDR3 contains 11 residues.

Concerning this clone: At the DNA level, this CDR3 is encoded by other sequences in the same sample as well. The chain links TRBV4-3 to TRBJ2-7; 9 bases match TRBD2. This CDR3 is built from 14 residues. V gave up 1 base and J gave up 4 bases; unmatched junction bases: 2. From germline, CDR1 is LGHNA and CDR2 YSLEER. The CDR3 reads CASSQGGGAYEQYF. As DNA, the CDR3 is TGCGCCAGCAGCCAAGGCGGGGGGGCTTACGAGCAGTACTTC.

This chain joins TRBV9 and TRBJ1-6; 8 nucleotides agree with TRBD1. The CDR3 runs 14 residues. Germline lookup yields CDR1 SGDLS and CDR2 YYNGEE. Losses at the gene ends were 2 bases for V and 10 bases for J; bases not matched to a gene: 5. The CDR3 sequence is CASSVTGAWSPLHF. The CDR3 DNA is TGTGCCAGCAGCGTGACAGGGGCGTGGTCACCCCTCCACTTT.

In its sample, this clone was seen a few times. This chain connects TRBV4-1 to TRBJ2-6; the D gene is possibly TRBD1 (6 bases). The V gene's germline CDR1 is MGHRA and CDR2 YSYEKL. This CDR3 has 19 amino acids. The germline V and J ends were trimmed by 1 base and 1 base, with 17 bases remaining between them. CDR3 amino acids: CASSQVRGSRVSGANVLTF. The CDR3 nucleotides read TGCGCCAGCAGCCAAGTCAGGGGCTCAAGGGTTTCTGGGGCCAACGTCCTGACTTTC.

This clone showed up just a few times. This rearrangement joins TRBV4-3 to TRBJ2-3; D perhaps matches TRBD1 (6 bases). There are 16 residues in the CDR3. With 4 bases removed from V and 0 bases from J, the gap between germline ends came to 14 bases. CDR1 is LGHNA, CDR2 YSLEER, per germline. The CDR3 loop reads CASSPRTASSTDTQYF. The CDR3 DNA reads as TGCGCCAGCAGCCCGAGGACAGCCTCTAGCACAGATACGCAGTATTTT.

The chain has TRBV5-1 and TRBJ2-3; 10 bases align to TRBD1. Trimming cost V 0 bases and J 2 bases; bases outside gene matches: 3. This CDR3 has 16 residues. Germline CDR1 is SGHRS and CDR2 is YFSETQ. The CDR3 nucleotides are TGCGCCAGCAGCTTGGCCGGGACAGGGGACACAGATACGCAGTATTTT. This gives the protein CASSLAGTGDTDTQYF.

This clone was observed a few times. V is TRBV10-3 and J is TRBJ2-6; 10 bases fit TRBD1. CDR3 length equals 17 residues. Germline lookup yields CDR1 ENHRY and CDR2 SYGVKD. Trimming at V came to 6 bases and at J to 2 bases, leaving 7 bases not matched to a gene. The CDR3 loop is CAIRPGTGDTGANVLTF. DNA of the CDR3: TGTGCCATCAGACCCGGGACAGGGGACACTGGGGCCAACGTCCTGACTTTC.

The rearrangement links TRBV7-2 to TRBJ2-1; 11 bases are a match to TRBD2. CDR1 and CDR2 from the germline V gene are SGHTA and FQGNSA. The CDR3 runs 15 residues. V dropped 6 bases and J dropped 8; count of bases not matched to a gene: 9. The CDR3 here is CASRSSGGPPDEQFF. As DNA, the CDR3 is TGTGCCAGCAGATCTAGCGGGGGGCCTCCCGATGAGCAGTTCTTC.

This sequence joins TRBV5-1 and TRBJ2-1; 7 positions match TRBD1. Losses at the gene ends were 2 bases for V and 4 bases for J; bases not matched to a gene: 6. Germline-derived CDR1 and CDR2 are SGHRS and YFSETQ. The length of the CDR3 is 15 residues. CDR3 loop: CASSFEGAEYNEQFF. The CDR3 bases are TGCGCCAGCAGCTTTGAGGGGGCGGAGTACAATGAGCAGTTCTTC.

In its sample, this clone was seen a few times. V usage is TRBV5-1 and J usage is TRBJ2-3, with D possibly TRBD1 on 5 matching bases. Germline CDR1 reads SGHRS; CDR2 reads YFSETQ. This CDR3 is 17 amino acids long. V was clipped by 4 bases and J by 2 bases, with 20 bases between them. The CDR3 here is CASSPLVDRGPTDTQYF. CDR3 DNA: TGCGCCAGCAGCCCGCTTGTAGACAGAGGCCCCACAGATACGCAGTATTTT.